Presented here are 6 T cell receptor beta chains from one specimen sequenced in a study of T cell repertoires in cytomegalovirus infection. TCRdb re-called the reads through MiXCR, storing one row per CDR3 protein. Among under 250,000 distinct CDR3 sequences, around an eighth were seen once, and the ten largest hold 1.6%. Sequencing was performed on PBMCs. The receptors originated from a human donor in good health (CMV status not recorded). Some clones in this sample may be carry-over from other donors' samples.

This clonotype was counted many times. The chain combines TRBV5-1 with TRBJ2-3; the D gene is possibly TRBD1 (6 bases). The length of the CDR3 is 15 residues. Trimming took off 4 bases at V and 0 bases at J, with 12 bases between the two ends. CDR1 is SGHRS and CDR2 is YFSETQ in the germline V gene. The chain's CDR3 is CASSDGTPSTDTQYF. CDR3 nucleotides: TGCGCCAGCAGCGACGGGACACCCAGCACAGATACGCAGTATTTT.

The V gene is TRBV3-1, the J gene TRBJ2-7; D unresolved. The V and J ends lost 4 bases and 4 bases respectively, with 14 bases between them. Looked up from germline, CDR1 is LGHDT and CDR2 is YNNKEL (reference sequence). CDR3 length: 14 amino acids. CDR3 DNA sequence: TGTGCCAGCAGCCCCCTGGGCGGATGGTACGAGCAGTACTTC. Protein: CASSPLGGWYEQYF.

There are many counts of this clonotype. The J gene is TRBJ2-4, the V gene TRBV28, with TRBD2 as a possible D gene (6 bases). Between the trimmed V and J ends, which lost 6 bases and 4 bases, there was a span of 16 bases. This CDR3 has 15 amino acids. Germline V gene lookup returns CDR1 MDHEN and CDR2 SYDVKM. This chain's CDR3 is CASSPTRKGKNIQYF. The CDR3 DNA sequence: TGTGCCAGCAGCCCGACTAGAAAGGGGAAAAACATTCAGTACTTC.

Ten or more counts support this clonotype. The gene calls are TRBV7-2 and TRBJ1-1; D not certain. The ends were cut back, 3 bases at V and 6 bases at J, with 11 bases in the middle. CDR1 SGHTA and CDR2 FQGNSA come from the germline V gene. This CDR3 is built from 13 residues. Here the CDR3 reads CASSLAGSPEAFF. The CDR3 nucleotides are TGTGCCAGCAGCTTGGCGGGCAGTCCTGAAGCTTTCTTT.

This rearrangement joins TRBV3-1 to TRBJ2-7, with D maybe TRBD2 (6 bases). This CDR3 has 17 residues. In germline, CDR1 is LGHDT, CDR2 YNNKEL (reference sequence). Trimming removed 1 base at V and 3 bases at J, with 19 bases between. For the CDR3, the DNA is TGTGCCAGCAGCCAAGCGTTCGACGAGGCGGGGCTCTACGAGCAGTACTTC. It yields the protein CASSQAFDEAGLYEQYF.

The chain is built from TRBV20-1 and TRBJ2-7; 7 nucleotides line up with TRBD2. V lost 5 bases and J lost 2; bases outside the gene matches: 6. The CDR3 contains 13 residues. Germline V CDR1 and CDR2: DFQATT, SNEGSKA (reference sequence). CDR3 residues: CSAAIRGAYEQYF. In DNA form, the CDR3 reads TGCAGTGCTGCTATCCGGGGGGCCTACGAGCAGTACTTC.